A single sample is the source of the 22 T cell receptor beta chains below, sequenced in a study of post-analysis software for immune sequencing data. General study points: Four or five TRBV segments were significantly more frequent in patients than in controls. TRBV5-6, TRBV5-1 and TRBV20-1 were among these segments.

Prepared libraries of TCR beta cDNA carried unique molecular identifiers. A single record per CDR3 protein comes from TCRdb applying MiXCR to the PCR reads. The data hold about 380,000 distinct CDR3 sequences, with approximately 33% observed a single time. Antigens of these TCRs are unknown. Source material: blood. The receptor set was obtained from a girl aged 10 to 17 with multiple sclerosis.

The chain joins TRBV2 to TRBJ2-3, with 7 bases lining up with TRBD2. V was pared by 7 bases and J by 0 bases, with 7 bases of the junction left unmatched. Looked up from germline, CDR1 is SNHLY and CDR2 is FYNNEI. The CDR3 has 15 residues. This chain's CDR3 is CASIGSGTSTDTQYF. The CDR3 DNA reads as TGTGCCAGCATTGGGAGCGGGACTAGCACAGATACGCAGTATTTT.

As to this clonotype: The junction and the germline gene differ at one end; a read error may be behind it. This rearrangement joins TRBV18 to TRBJ1-5; no clear D gene. This CDR3 has 14 amino acids. The germline gives CDR1 KGHSH, CDR2 LQKENI. The CDR3 DNA reads TGTGCCAGCCCACCGGGCGCGTCGGATCGGCCCCAGCATTTT. The encoded protein is CASPPGASDRPQHF. The variable domain in full, completed from reference TRBV18 and TRBJ1-5, reads NAGVMQNPRHLVRRRGQEARLRCSPMKGHSHVYWYRQLPEEGLKFMVYLQKENIIDESGMPKERFSAEFPKEGPSILRIQQVVRGDSAAYFCASPPGASDRPQHFGDGTRLSIL.

The chain uses TRBV2 and TRBJ2-7; a weak D match, TRBD2 (5 bases). Germline CDR1 SNHLY, CDR2 FYNNEI. The CDR3 has 14 residues. The V and J ends lost 2 bases and 6 bases respectively, with 14 bases between them. Written as DNA, the CDR3 is TGTGCCAGCAGTGAAAACGGTTATACTAGCGAGCAGTACTTC. Residues: CASSENGYTSEQYF. The entire variable domain, with the rest obtained from reference TRBV2 and TRBJ2-7, is as follows: EPEVTQTPSHQVTQMGQEVILRCVPISNHLYFYWYRQILGQKVEFLVSFYNNEISEKSEIFDDQFSVERPDGSNFTLKIRSTKLEDSAMYFCASSENGYTSEQYFGPGTRLTVT.

V gene TRBV15 combines with J gene TRBJ2-7; TRBD1 is a possible D gene (6 bases). The CDR3 has 15 residues. The V end was cut by 4 bases, the J end by 1 base, with 14 bases between. Germline CDR1 and CDR2: LNHNV and YYDKDF (reference sequence). The chain's CDR3 is CATSINRVESYEQYF. CDR3 sequence (DNA): TGTGCCACCAGCATTAACAGGGTCGAATCCTACGAGCAGTACTTC.

Only a few counts were recorded for this clonotype. The genes are TRBV5-1 and TRBJ1-4; D is perhaps TRBD1 (6 bases). Germline V gene lookup returns CDR1 SGHRS and CDR2 YFSETQ. V was cut by 4 bases and J by 3 bases, with 13 bases left in between. This CDR3 region has 15 residues. The DNA for the CDR3 is TGCGCCAGCAGCCCGGGAGGGACATCTAATGAAAAACTGTTTTTT. Translation: CASSPGGTSNEKLFF.

The chain is built from TRBV4-1 and TRBJ2-7, with 7 bases that match TRBD2. The CDR3 spans 17 residues. Germline CDR1 and CDR2: MGHRA and YSYEKL. Germline trimming cut 1 base from V and 9 bases from J; bases unmatched to any gene: 18. DNA for the CDR3: TGCGCCAGCAGCCAAGCCCCAAGAGCGGGGCGACGAGGTGGGCAGTACTTC. Its translation: CASSQAPRAGRRGGQYF.

The chain links TRBV7-9 to TRBJ1-2, with TRBD1 matching over 9 bases. The CDR3 covers 15 residues. CDR1 and CDR2 (germline): SEHNR, FQNEAQ (reference sequence). V shed 3 bases, J shed 5 bases, and the junction held 7 bases outside the gene matches. CDR3 DNA: TGTGCCAGCAGCTTCCCCACAGGGGGCGAGTATGGCTACACCTTC. As protein: CASSFPTGGEYGYTF.

This clonotype was counted only a few times. The chain is built from TRBV9 and TRBJ2-3; D not certain. V shed 0 bases and J shed 3 bases, with 11 bases lying between them. CDR1 and CDR2 from the germline V gene are SGDLS and YYNGEE. The CDR3 runs to 15 residues. The CDR3 DNA reads TGTGCCAGCAGCGTAGCTTGGCCCGGGACAGATACGCAGTATTTT. Protein product: CASSVAWPGTDTQYF.

This clonotype was detected ten times or more. This chain joins TRBV3-1 and TRBJ2-5; D not resolved. Germline V gene sequence: CDR1 LGHDT, CDR2 YNNKEL (reference sequence). The V end lost 5 bases, the J end lost 0 bases, and 1 base lay between the germline ends. The CDR3 covers 11 residues. CDR3 loop: CASSNQETQYF. Here the CDR3 DNA reads TGTGCCAGCAGCAACCAAGAGACCCAGTACTTC.

In nucleotides, the CDR3 is TGTGCCAGCGGAGGGGATTATGGCTACACCTTC. Translated: CASGGDYGYTF. This chain joins TRBV6-6 and TRBJ1-2; D might be TRBD1 (5 bases). Germline values: CDR1 MNHNY, CDR2 SVGAGI (reference sequence). The CDR3 runs to 11 residues. The V gene lost 8 bases and the J gene lost 5 bases, with 9 bases spanning the gap.

The chain joins TRBV10-2 to TRBJ2-1; 8 bases match TRBD2. The V segment lost 6 bases and the J segment 8 bases; nucleotides outside the gene matches: 9. The CDR3 loop spans 14 amino acids. Germline loops: CDR1 WSHSY, CDR2 SAAADI. CDR3: CASRAWTSNDEQFF. CDR3 nucleotide sequence: TGCGCCAGCAGAGCCTGGACTAGCAACGATGAGCAGTTCTTC.

The V gene is TRBV10-3, the J gene TRBJ1-1, with 9 bases identical to TRBD1. Germline assignment: CDR1 ENHRY and CDR2 SYGVKD. The V gene end was trimmed by 0 bases and the J gene end by 4 bases; junction bases not matched to a gene: 3. The CDR3 covers 15 residues. CDR3 nucleotide sequence: TGTGCCATCAGTGAGTCCGGACAGGGGATCACTGAAGCTTTCTTT. It is translated as CAISESGQGITEAFF.

This clonotype was recorded a few times. The chain is built from TRBV6-2 or TRBV6-3 and TRBJ2-1, with 8 bases lining up with TRBD2. The CDR3 covers 15 residues. CDR1 is MNHEY, CDR2 SVGEGT, per germline. V was pared by 5 bases and J by 4 bases, with 7 bases of the junction left unmatched. For the CDR3, the DNA is TGTGCCAGCAGTAGCGGGGGCCAGAGATACAATGAGCAGTTCTTC. Translating gives CASSSGGQRYNEQFF.

V usage is TRBV20-1 and J usage is TRBJ1-6; D is ambiguous. V was shortened by 0 bases and J by 7 bases, with 16 bases between the two germline ends. This CDR3 comprises 16 residues. In germline, CDR1 is DFQATT, CDR2 SNEGSKA (reference sequence). CDR3 amino acids: CSARDGSSGVNSPLHF. CDR3 sequence (DNA): TGCAGTGCTAGAGATGGGTCCTCCGGGGTAAATTCACCCCTCCACTTT.

The chain joins TRBV20-1 to TRBJ2-1, with TRBD2 as a possible D gene (5 bases). The germline CDR1 and CDR2 sequences are DFQATT and SNEGSKA (reference sequence). Trimming cost V 1 base and J 0 bases, with 10 bases left between them. The CDR3 loop spans 15 amino acids. The CDR3 bases are TGCAGTGCTAGAGCCCCGGGGAACTCCTACAATGAGCAGTTCTTC. Protein product: CSARAPGNSYNEQFF.

This clonotype turned up a few times. The chain uses TRBV9 and TRBJ2-3; possible D gene TRBD1, 5 bases. The V and J ends lost 0 bases and 4 bases respectively, with 15 bases between them. Germline V gives CDR1 SGDLS, CDR2 YYNGEE. The CDR3 runs 16 residues. CDR3 loop: CASSVGVGATPDTQYF. CDR3 bases: TGTGCCAGCAGCGTAGGAGTTGGGGCTACTCCAGATACGCAGTATTTT.

Only one count was recorded for this clonotype. CDR3 sequence: CASSRPGQGREQFF. The CDR3 DNA sequence: TGCGCCAGCAGCCGCCCGGGACAGGGGAGAGAGCAGTTCTTC. The V and J genes are TRBV4-1 and TRBJ2-1, with TRBD1 identical over 10 bases. Germline V CDR1 and CDR2: MGHRA, YSYEKL. With 4 bases clipped from V and 10 bases from J, the junction kept 7 bases outside the gene matches. This CDR3 spans 14 amino acids.

There are a few counts of this clonotype. The chain joins TRBV11-2 to TRBJ2-7; D might be TRBD1 (6 bases). CDR3 length equals 16 residues. Trimming took off 1 base at V and 2 bases at J, with 15 bases between the two ends. Per germline, CDR1 SGHAT and CDR2 FQNNGV. CDR3 bases: TGTGCCAGCAGCTTAGTTGTGGGGGCGAATCCCTACGAGCAGTACTTC. This sequence encodes CASSLVVGANPYEQYF.

V is TRBV10-3 and J is TRBJ1-2; unclear D gene. This CDR3 is built from 12 residues. Germline CDR1 reads ENHRY; CDR2 reads SYGVKD. The V end was cut by 7 bases, the J end by 6 bases, with 12 bases between. The CDR3 loop is CAIMALDDGYTF. CDR3 DNA: TGTGCCATCATGGCTTTAGATGATGGCTACACCTTC.

The rearrangement joins TRBV20-1 to TRBJ2-5; D not resolved. Gene TRBJ2-7 matches the end of the DNA better, so the J call may be wrong. The germline V gene encodes CDR1 DFQATT and CDR2 SNEGSKA (reference sequence). The CDR3 is made up of 13 amino acids. This chain's CDR3 is CSARDRTTYEQYF. Written as DNA, the CDR3 is TGCAGTGCTAGAGACAGGACGACCTACGAGCAGTACTTC.

The count of this clonotype is one. This chain links TRBV20-1 with TRBJ2-1, with 8 nucleotides matching TRBD2. The V and J ends lost 6 bases and 4 bases, in that order; junction bases with no gene match: 8. CDR3 length: 14 residues. Germline values: CDR1 DFQATT, CDR2 SNEGSKA (reference sequence). This CDR3 is CSATPSGSYNEQFF. The DNA of the CDR3 is TGCAGTGCGACCCCGAGCGGGAGTTACAATGAGCAGTTCTTC.

Turning to this clonotype: At one end, the junction sequence differs from germline, possibly due to a read error. The V and J genes are TRBV29-1 and TRBJ1-1; D is undetermined. From germline, CDR1 is SQVTM and CDR2 ANQGSEA. The CDR3 has 14 residues. In DNA form, the CDR3 reads TGCGGCGTTGAAGTGGGCAGGAAGAACACTGAAGCTTTCTTT. Translated: CGVEVGRKNTEAFF.